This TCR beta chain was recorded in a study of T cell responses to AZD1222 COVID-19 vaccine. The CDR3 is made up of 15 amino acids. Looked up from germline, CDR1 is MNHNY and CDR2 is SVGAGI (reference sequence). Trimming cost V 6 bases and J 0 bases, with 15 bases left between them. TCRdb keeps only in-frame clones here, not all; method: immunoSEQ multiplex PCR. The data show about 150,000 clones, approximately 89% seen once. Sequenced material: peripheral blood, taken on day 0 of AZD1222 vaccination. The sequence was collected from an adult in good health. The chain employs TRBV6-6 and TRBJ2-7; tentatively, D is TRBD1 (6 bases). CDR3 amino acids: CASSLGQFRSYEQYF. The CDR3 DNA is TGTGCCAGCAGCCTCGGACAGTTCCGCTCCTACGAGCAGTACTTC.